This T cell receptor (beta chain) emerged from a study of T cell responses to AZD1222 COVID-19 vaccine. Trimming removed 4 bases from V and 4 bases from J, with 6 bases in between. CDR3 length: 11 amino acids. Per the germline V gene, CDR1 is SGHRS and CDR2 is YFSETQ. The count of this clone is one. TCRdb keeps only in-frame clones here, not all; method: immunoSEQ multiplex PCR. The table lists more than 150,000 clones, 85% to 90% of them singletons. The chain combines TRBV5-1 with TRBJ2-7, with a tentative D call TRBD2 (6 bases). This TCR was recovered from an adult who received the AZD1222 COVID-19 vaccine. The sequences come from peripheral blood, collected 28 days after the second AZD1222 dose. CDR3 region: CASSGGYEQYF. In DNA, the CDR3 is TGCGCCAGCAGCGGGGGGTACGAGCAGTACTTC.